This T cell receptor (beta chain) was obtained from a study of OX40 agonist ivuxolimab in advanced cancers. The study, taken as a whole, reports: Low levels of normalized T-cell clonal expansion also appeared in some nonresponders.

As to this clone: Its matching antigen is unknown.

Profiled with immunoSEQ multiplex PCR; TCRdb holds only in-frame clones, not every one. The sample includes 28,000 or so clones, roughly nine tenths of them seen just once. The CDR3 has 15 amino acids. The V gene's germline CDR1 is SGHRS and CDR2 YFSETQ. V was cut by 0 bases and J by 0 bases, with 10 bases left in between. This sequence originates from an adult with an advanced solid tumor such as melanoma, head and neck, liver or kidney cancer. V is TRBV5-1 and J is TRBJ2-7; D perhaps matches TRBD2 (6 bases). Here the sequenced sample was CD4+ or CD8+ T cells sorted from blood, taken in a trial of the OX40 agonist ivuxolimab. This CDR3 is CASSLGGLNSYEQYF. The CDR3 region has the DNA TGCGCCAGCAGCTTGGGGGGACTGAACTCCTACGAGCAGTACTTC.